The 30 T cell receptor beta chains presented below share a single source sample, sequenced in a study of blood T cells in healthy people across ages (dated by TCRdb to 2015 to 2017). Library prep was done by 5' RACE. Sequencing took place on an Illumina HiSeq 2500. The second PCR ran for roughly 6 to 11 cycles and used a J-beta primer mix along with a sample-barcoded 5' primer. The public sequencing data were trimmed at Q25 with fastp and processed into clonotypes with MiXCR by TCRdb, which kept only in-frame beta chains. All rows with the same CDR3 protein become a single entry with the most common DNA and genes. Here the sample has about 640,000 distinct CDR3 sequences; around three fifths occur a single time. Roughly 34% of the sample is taken by the ten largest. Sample: blood. The receptors derive from a man in his sixties in good health.

The rearrangement links TRBV6-1 to TRBJ1-2; TRBD1 is a possible D gene (6 bases). Germline V gene sequence: CDR1 MNHNS, CDR2 SASEGT. The CDR3 loop spans 16 amino acids. The ends were cut back, 3 bases at V and 2 bases at J, with 16 bases in the middle. CDR3: CASSELQGRANYGYTF. The CDR3 DNA reads TGTGCCAGCAGTGAGCTACAGGGACGGGCCAACTATGGCTACACCTTC.

This clonotype has only a few counts. This chain links TRBV7-2 with TRBJ2-2; unclear D gene. This CDR3 contains 14 residues. Trimming removed 5 bases from V and 0 bases from J, with 7 bases in between. Germline V gene data show CDR1 as SGHTA and CDR2 as FQGNSA. CDR3: CASSGPSNTGELFF. Here the CDR3 DNA reads TGTGCCAGCAGCGGGCCCTCGAACACCGGGGAGCTGTTTTTT.

This chain uses TRBV27 with TRBJ1-6; TRBD1 is a possible D gene (6 bases). The V end was cut by 5 bases, the J end by 8 bases, with 16 bases between. The germline gives CDR1 MNHEY, CDR2 SMNVEV (reference sequence). This CDR3 is built from 15 residues. The CDR3 spells CASSQRQEGYSPLHF. The CDR3 DNA reads as TGTGCCAGCAGTCAGCGACAGGAGGGGTATTCACCCCTCCACTTT.

The chain joins TRBV10-3 to TRBJ2-3, with D maybe TRBD2 (6 bases). From germline, CDR1 is ENHRY and CDR2 SYGVKD. V was trimmed by 6 bases and J by 2 bases, leaving 12 bases between them. The CDR3 spans 14 residues. CDR3 nucleotide sequence: TGTGCCATCAGGGGGGGACTGGCCACAGATACGCAGTATTTT. Amino acids: CAIRGGLATDTQYF.

The genes are TRBV29-1 and TRBJ2-5; 8 nucleotides match TRBD1. Germline V CDR1 and CDR2: SQVTM, ANQGSEA. J was trimmed by 5 bases and V by 3 bases; bases with no gene match: 5. The length of the CDR3 is 13 residues. This CDR3 is CSVDPDRGETQYF. In DNA, the CDR3 is TGCAGCGTTGACCCCGACAGGGGTGAGACCCAGTACTTC.

This chain uses TRBV9 with TRBJ2-7; no clear D gene. The CDR3 totals 15 residues. CDR1 is SGDLS, CDR2 YYNGEE, per germline. V lost 0 bases and J 4 bases, leaving 14 bases between the germline ends. For the CDR3, the DNA is TGTGCCAGCAGCGTAGGCTTGGACCACGGGTACGAGCAGTACTTC. It encodes CASSVGLDHGYEQYF.

This sequence joins TRBV21-1 and TRBJ2-2; TRBD1 is the table's D call, not checked against the DNA. TRBV21-1 is tagged as a pseudogene. The CDR3 is 16 amino acids. This CDR3 is CASSTRDRERTGELFF. DNA of the CDR3: TGTGCCAGCAGCACCCGGGACAGGGAACGCACCGGGGAGCTGTTTTTT.

V and J are TRBV13 and TRBJ1-6; D is ambiguous. The CDR3 has 14 amino acids. V dropped 0 bases and J dropped 6 bases, with 6 bases sitting between them. CDR1 is PRHDT and CDR2 is FYEKMQ in the germline V gene (reference sequence). The CDR3 DNA reads as TGTGCCAGCAGCTTAGGCAGGCTTAATTCACCCCTCCACTTT. Its protein product is CASSLGRLNSPLHF. Variable domain in full (rest from reference TRBV13 and TRBJ1-6): AAGVIQSPRHLIKEKRETATLKCYPIPRHDTVYWYQQGPGQDPQFLISFYEKMQSDKGSIPDRFSAQQFSDYHSELNMSSLELGDSALYFCASSLGRLNSPLHFGNGTRLTVT.

A remark on this clonotype: Relative to the germline gene, one junction end is altered; a read error may explain this. This chain uses TRBV12-3 or TRBV12-4 with TRBJ2-1; D is unresolved. Judging by the DNA end, TRBJ2-7 fits better; the J call may be wrong. The CDR3 consists of 15 residues. The CDR3 sequence is CASSLDWSSYNEQYF. The CDR3 DNA reads as TGTGCCAGCAGCTTAGACTGGAGCTCCTACAATGAGCAGTACTTC.

The chain joins TRBV13 to TRBJ2-7, with TRBD2 matching 10 bases. J lost 3 bases, V lost 5 bases, and 7 bases had no gene match. The CDR3 consists of 15 residues. In germline, CDR1 is PRHDT, CDR2 FYEKMQ (reference sequence). CDR3 DNA sequence: TGTGCCAGCAGCCGCCCCGGGACTAGCGTCTACGAGCAGTACTTC. This encodes CASSRPGTSVYEQYF.

The CDR3, as DNA: TGCGCCAGCAGCCCAACGGGCCTAGCCTACGAGCAGTACTTC. Its translation: CASSPTGLAYEQYF. The chain is built from TRBV4-1 and TRBJ2-7; no reliable D call. Germline CDR1 is MGHRA and CDR2 is YSYEKL. Between the trimmed V and J ends, which lost 4 bases and 2 bases, there was a span of 12 bases. The CDR3 has 14 amino acids.

This clonotype occurred a few times. The chain recombines TRBV29-1 with TRBJ2-7; either TRBD1 or TRBD2 may supply D (5 bases each). Trimming stripped 1 base from V and 5 bases from J, with 12 bases between. In germline, CDR1 is SQVTM, CDR2 ANQGSEA. This CDR3 region has 13 residues. CDR3 in DNA: TGCAGCGTTGAAGTTGGCAGGGACGACGAGCAGTACTTC. Its protein is CSVEVGRDDEQYF.

This clonotype appeared a few times. This chain connects TRBV29-1 to TRBJ2-1, with D possibly TRBD1 on 5 matching bases. CDR3 size: 14 residues. Germline CDR1 and CDR2: SQVTM and ANQGSEA. V lost 1 base, J lost 4 bases, and 11 bases lay in between. CDR3 coding DNA: TGCAGCGTTGAAGGGCAGGGATATTACAATGAGCAGTTCTTC. The encoded protein is CSVEGQGYYNEQFF.

J is TRBJ2-5 and V is TRBV4-3, with 7 bases identical to TRBD1. The germline V gene has CDR1 LGHNA and CDR2 YSLEER. The CDR3 spans 16 residues. After removal of 1 base from V and 3 bases from J, the junction contained 8 bases not matched to a gene. The CDR3 loop reads CASSQVWTGPKETQYF. The CDR3 DNA follows: TGCGCCAGCAGCCAAGTATGGACAGGACCTAAAGAGACCCAGTACTTC.

This chain uses TRBV2 with TRBJ2-5; TRBD1 or TRBD2 may be the D gene (5 bases each). The CDR3 totals 18 residues. CDR1 is SNHLY, CDR2 FYNNEI, per germline. Trimming took off 5 bases at V and 1 base at J, with 23 bases between the two ends. The CDR3 DNA reads as TGTGCCAGCAGTACTAGGGGCCATTACTCAAGCATCCAAGAGACCCAGTACTTC. Its translation: CASSTRGHYSSIQETQYF.

The chain couples TRBV10-3 to TRBJ2-7; maybe TRBD2 (6 bases). The germline V gene has CDR1 ENHRY and CDR2 SYGVKD. The V and J ends lost 3 bases and 2 bases respectively, with 11 bases between them. The CDR3 has 14 residues. In DNA form, the CDR3 reads TGTGCCATCAGTGAATCGGACTACCCCTACGAGCAGTACTTC. Residues: CAISESDYPYEQYF.

The gene calls are TRBV2 and TRBJ2-1; perhaps TRBD1 as D (7 bases). Germline V lookup: CDR1 SNHLY, CDR2 FYNNEI. Trimming took 10 bases from V and 8 from J, leaving 15 bases between them. The CDR3 has 12 amino acids. CDR3 DNA: TGTGCCACCCAGGGGGGACGAGATGAGCAGTTCTTC. This translates into CATQGGRDEQFF.

The CDR3 DNA follows: TGTGCCAGTACCCCAGAGGGGGGAAGGTATGGCTACACCTTC. It yields the protein CASTPEGGRYGYTF. The J gene is TRBJ1-2, the V gene TRBV19; D possibly corresponds to TRBD1 (6 bases). The CDR3 is made up of 14 amino acids. Germline loops: CDR1 LNHDA, CDR2 SQIVND (reference sequence). V was shortened by 7 bases and J by 5 bases, with 17 bases between the two germline ends.

This clonotype was observed a few times. The CDR3 sequence is CASSQEVGLAENADTQYF. The CDR3 nucleotides are TGCGCCAGCAGCCAGGAAGTTGGACTAGCGGAGAATGCAGATACGCAGTATTTT. V is TRBV4-1 and J is TRBJ2-3, with TRBD2 matching over 10 bases. The CDR3 has 18 amino acids. Germline lookup yields CDR1 MGHRA and CDR2 YSYEKL. V shed 3 bases and J 4 bases; nucleotides not matched to a gene: 13.

This clonotype was seen a few times. The chain links TRBV5-1 to TRBJ1-4; D call uncertain. V shed 1 base and J shed 4 bases, with 11 bases lying between them. The CDR3 totals 15 residues. CDR1 is SGHRS, CDR2 YFSETQ, per germline. The CDR3 bases are TGCGCCAGCAGCTTGAGCGGTCAGAGTAATGAAAAACTGTTTTTT. Protein sequence: CASSLSGQSNEKLFF.

On this clonotype: A clone one base away is much larger, so this may be a read error. The chain recombines TRBV6-4 with TRBJ2-3; D is undetermined. The V end was cut by 6 bases, the J end by 5 bases, with 15 bases between. Germline V gene sequence: CDR1 MRHNA, CDR2 SNTAGT. The CDR3 is made up of 14 amino acids. CDR3 DNA: TGTGCCAGCAGGGACGGATTTACTGGAGATACGCAGTATTTT. It yields the protein CASRDGFTGDTQYF.

The V gene is TRBV24-1, the J gene TRBJ2-5; 8 nucleotides agree with TRBD1. The CDR3 runs to 15 residues. V lost 4 bases to trimming and J lost 2 bases; unmatched junction nucleotides: 5. Germline CDR1 is KGHDR and CDR2 is SFDVKD. CDR3 sequence: CATSERTGPQETQYF. The CDR3 DNA reads as TGTGCCACCAGTGAGCGGACAGGGCCGCAAGAGACCCAGTACTTC.

This sequence joins TRBV4-2 and TRBJ2-5; 10 nucleotides line up with TRBD1. This CDR3 spans 16 amino acids. Per germline, CDR1 LGHNA and CDR2 YNFKEQ. Germline trimming cut 4 bases from V and 0 bases from J; bases unmatched to any gene: 5. Here the CDR3 DNA reads TGTGCCAGCAGCCCCCGACAGGGGGCCCACCAAGAGACCCAGTACTTC. Translating it yields CASSPRQGAHQETQYF.

The V call is TRBV28, the J call TRBJ2-1; 7 bases map to TRBD1. Germline trimming cut 5 bases from V and 0 bases from J; bases unmatched to any gene: 4. CDR3 size: 15 residues. The germline V gene has CDR1 MDHEN and CDR2 SYDVKM. For the CDR3, the DNA is TGTGCCAGCAGTCCGACAGGGATCTCCTACAATGAGCAGTTCTTC. Translating it yields CASSPTGISYNEQFF.

The chain is built from TRBV25-1 and TRBJ2-2; D gene uncertain. The CDR3 spans 14 residues. Per the germline V gene, CDR1 is MGHDK and CDR2 is SYGVNS. Trimming pared 5 bases from V and 0 bases from J, leaving 7 bases between. The CDR3 sequence: CASSRESNTGELFF. The CDR3 coding sequence is TGTGCCAGCAGTCGTGAGTCGAACACCGGGGAGCTGTTTTTT.

V and J are TRBV18 and TRBJ1-6, with unresolved D. The CDR3 sequence is 14 residues long. Germline CDR1 KGHSH, CDR2 LQKENI. V dropped 1 base and J dropped 12 bases, with 13 bases sitting between them. CDR3 DNA: TGTGCCAGCTCACCACGAGCAGGCCAGCTACCCCTCCACTTT. Protein product: CASSPRAGQLPLHF.

This clonotype showed up just a few times. The chain employs TRBV9 and TRBJ2-3; D gene unclear. The CDR3 extends over 11 amino acids. V lost 3 bases and J lost 5, with 4 bases in between. Germline CDR1 and CDR2: SGDLS and YYNGEE. The CDR3 DNA follows: TGTGCCAGCAGCGAAGGAGATACGCAGTATTTT. Translating gives CASSEGDTQYF.

The gene calls are TRBV4-2 and TRBJ1-2; unclear D gene. The length of the CDR3 is 14 residues. V was trimmed by 0 bases and J by 5 bases, leaving 10 bases between them. CDR1 and CDR2 from the germline V gene are LGHNA and YNFKEQ. CDR3 DNA: TGTGCCAGCAGCCAAGACGGGCCCAGGTATGGCTACACCTTC. Translating it yields CASSQDGPRYGYTF.

The rearrangement uses TRBV3-1 and TRBJ2-1; unclear D gene. V lost 0 bases to trimming and J lost 0 bases, with 12 bases between them. Germline V gives CDR1 LGHDT, CDR2 YNNKEL (reference sequence). The CDR3 has 17 residues. The chain's CDR3 is CASSQDFGPFSYNEQFF. The DNA for the CDR3 is TGTGCCAGCAGCCAAGATTTCGGGCCTTTCTCCTACAATGAGCAGTTCTTC.

The rearrangement joins TRBV24-1 to TRBJ2-5; 14 positions match TRBD2. The CDR3 extends over 16 amino acids. V was clipped by 7 bases and J by 7 bases; unmatched bases: 10. Germline values: CDR1 KGHDR, CDR2 SFDVKD. The CDR3 bases are TGTGCCACCAGCACGGGACTAGCGGGGGTCGGAGGGACCCAGTACTTC. It specifies CATSTGLAGVGGTQYF.